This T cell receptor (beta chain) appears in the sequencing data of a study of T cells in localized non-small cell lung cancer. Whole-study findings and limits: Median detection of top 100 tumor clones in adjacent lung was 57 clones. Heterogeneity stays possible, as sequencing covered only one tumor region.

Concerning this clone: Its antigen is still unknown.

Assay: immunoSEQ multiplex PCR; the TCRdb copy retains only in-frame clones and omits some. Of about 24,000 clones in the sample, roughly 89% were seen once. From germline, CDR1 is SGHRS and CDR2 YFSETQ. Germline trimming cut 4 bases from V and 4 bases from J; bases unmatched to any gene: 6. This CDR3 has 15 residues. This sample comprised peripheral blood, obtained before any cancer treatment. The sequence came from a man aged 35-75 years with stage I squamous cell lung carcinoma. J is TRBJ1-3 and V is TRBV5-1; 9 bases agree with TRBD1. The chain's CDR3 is CASSVTGGAGNTIYF. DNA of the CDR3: TGCGCCAGCAGCGTCACAGGGGGCGCGGGAAACACCATATATTTT.